Shown below are 27 T cell receptor beta chains from a single sample sequenced in a study of identical twins. From the 5' RACE reads, TCRdb called clonotypes with MiXCR, one entry per CDR3 protein. The sample contains roughly 720,000 distinct CDR3 sequences, about 20% of which appear only once. These same records also appear under a second study, on T cells expressing NK-cell markers.

Sequencing was carried out using PBMCs. These receptors originate from a woman aged 18-35 years in good health.

The chain links TRBV7-9 to TRBJ2-2, with D maybe TRBD2 (6 bases). The CDR3 covers 14 residues. Trimming cost V 8 bases and J 4 bases, with 14 bases left between them. CDR1 is SEHNR and CDR2 is FQNEAQ in the germline V gene (reference sequence). The CDR3, as DNA: TGTGCCAGCGGGAGTAGCGGTGGCACCGGGGAGCTGTTTTTT. This codes for CASGSSGGTGELFF.

Many counts were recorded for this clonotype. J is TRBJ2-2 and V is TRBV7-3, with unresolved D. The CDR3 is 13 amino acids. V lost 5 bases to trimming and J lost 6 bases, with 10 bases between them. The germline gives CDR1 SGHTA, CDR2 FQGTGA. CDR3 amino acids: CASSPGRAGELFF. The CDR3 DNA follows: TGTGCCAGCAGCCCGGGTCGAGCCGGGGAGCTGTTTTTT.

The rearrangement uses TRBV12-3 or TRBV12-4 and TRBJ2-2, with D perhaps TRBD1 or TRBD2 (6 bases each). This CDR3 region has 14 residues. Trimming shortened V by 7 bases and J by 5 bases, and 14 bases separated the two germline ends. The CDR3 loop is CASTPRRGTGELFF. In DNA form, the CDR3 reads TGTGCCAGCACTCCGCGGAGGGGGACCGGGGAGCTGTTTTTT.

V and J are TRBV12-3 or TRBV12-4 and TRBJ1-1; 8 bases match TRBD1. This CDR3 has 17 residues. Trimming took 7 bases from V and 2 from J; bases not matched to a gene: 15. The CDR3 region is CASITRQGPVRNTEAFF. The DNA of the CDR3 is TGTGCCAGCATCACCAGACAGGGGCCGGTCCGAAACACTGAAGCTTTCTTT.

The CDR3 nucleotides are TGTGCCAGCAGTGGCCCCCGGGGGGAGCGGCGGGCAGATACGCAGTATTTT. This sequence encodes CASSGPRGERRADTQYF. The chain is built from TRBV12-3 or TRBV12-4 and TRBJ2-3; 7 bases align to TRBD2. The CDR3 spans 17 residues. The J segment lost 4 bases and the V segment lost 5 bases, leaving 15 bases of the junction unmatched.

With respect to this clonotype: Likely a read error: the CDR3 ends without its conserved phenylalanine or tryptophan. J is TRBJ1-5 and V is TRBV20-1; D is possibly TRBD1 (6 bases). This CDR3 has 13 amino acids. With 6 bases removed from V and 7 bases from J, the gap between germline ends came to 16 bases. The germline gives CDR1 DFQATT, CDR2 SNEGSKA (reference sequence). The chain's CDR3 is CSARNYRDQPQHL. DNA of the CDR3: TGCAGTGCCAGAAACTACAGGGACCAGCCCCAGCATCTT.

This clonotype was observed many times. The chain combines TRBV12-3 or TRBV12-4 with TRBJ2-3; D assignment may be TRBD1 or TRBD2 (6 bases each). The ends were cut back, 5 bases at V and 4 bases at J, with 16 bases in the middle. The CDR3 has 15 residues. CDR3 DNA sequence: TGTGCCAGCAGTGCCGGACAGCGGGCTTCAGATACGCAGTATTTT. Translating it yields CASSAGQRASDTQYF.

This rearrangement joins TRBV29-1 to TRBJ2-2, with 7 bases aligning to TRBD1. CDR3 length: 16 residues. Trimming took 4 bases from V and 0 from J; bases not matched to a gene: 8. Per the germline V gene, CDR1 is SQVTM and CDR2 is ANQGSEA. The DNA for the CDR3 is TGCAGCGTTGGACAGGGAGTCCCCGCGAACACCGGGGAGCTGTTTTTT. This gives the protein CSVGQGVPANTGELFF.

The V and J genes are TRBV6-2 or TRBV6-3 and TRBJ2-7; D is unresolved. The ends were cut back, 2 bases at V and 3 bases at J, with 5 bases in the middle. Germline loops: CDR1 MNHEY, CDR2 SVGEGT. This CDR3 spans 12 amino acids. This chain's CDR3 is CASSYKNYEQYF. CDR3 DNA: TGTGCCAGCAGTTACAAGAACTACGAGCAGTACTTC.

The chain is built from TRBV9 and TRBJ2-1; D possibly matches TRBD1 or TRBD2 (5 bases each). Germline V lookup: CDR1 SGDLS, CDR2 YYNGEE. Trimming stripped 0 bases from V and 3 bases from J, with 7 bases between. The CDR3 extends over 14 amino acids. The CDR3 DNA sequence: TGTGCCAGCAGCGTAGGGGGACGCTACAATGAGCAGTTCTTC. Translating it yields CASSVGGRYNEQFF. Based on the CDR3 plus reference TRBV9 and TRBJ2-1, the full variable domain is DSGVTQTPKHLITATGQRVTLRCSPRSGDLSVYWYQQSLDQGLQFLIQYYNGEERAKGNILERFSAQQFPDLHSELNLSSLELGDSALYFCASSVGGRYNEQFFGPGTRLTVL.

This clonotype has a handful of counts. This chain uses TRBV6-5 with TRBJ1-1; tentative D call: TRBD1 (5 bases). This CDR3 spans 14 amino acids. Germline lookup yields CDR1 MNHEY and CDR2 SVGAGI. V lost 3 bases, J lost 0 bases, and 8 bases lay in between. The CDR3 DNA reads as TGTGCCAGCAGTTATCAGGGAGTGAACACTGAAGCTTTCTTT. Protein product: CASSYQGVNTEAFF.

This clonotype was observed a handful of times. The V call is TRBV20-1, the J call TRBJ2-3; TRBD2 aligns across 8 bases. CDR3 length: 13 amino acids. Germline CDR1 is DFQATT and CDR2 is SNEGSKA (reference sequence). After removal of 6 bases from V and 6 bases from J, the junction contained 8 bases not matched to a gene. This CDR3 reads CSALAVGVDTQYF. CDR3 bases: TGCAGTGCACTAGCGGTAGGGGTGGATACGCAGTATTTT.

The chain links TRBV14 to TRBJ2-1; 7 nucleotides align to TRBD2. This CDR3 region has 14 residues. After removal of 3 bases from V and 6 bases from J, the junction contained 5 bases not matched to a gene. Germline V gene data show CDR1 as SGHDN and CDR2 as FVKESK. CDR3 nucleotides: TGTGCCAGCAGCCAGACTAGCTTGAGCAATGAGCAGTTCTTC. Its protein product is CASSQTSLSNEQFF.

The chain joins TRBV11-2 to TRBJ2-6, with TRBD1 matching 12 bases. J was trimmed by 2 bases and V by 6 bases; bases with no gene match: 11. The germline V gene encodes CDR1 SGHAT and CDR2 FQNNGV. The length of the CDR3 is 19 residues. The DNA of the CDR3 is TGTGCCAGCAGATTAAGAACGGGACAGGGGGCTACTGGGGCCAACGTCCTGACTTTC. Protein: CASRLRTGQGATGANVLTF.

This clonotype was seen a handful of times. This chain links TRBV6-2 or TRBV6-3 with TRBJ2-4; D possibly corresponds to TRBD2 (6 bases). The CDR3 runs to 13 residues. Trimming stripped 11 bases from V and 5 bases from J, with 16 bases between. Germline V CDR1 and CDR2: MNHEY, SVGEGT. The DNA of the CDR3 is TGTGCCGTACTGGGACTGCTCGAAAACATTCAGTACTTC. The encoded protein is CAVLGLLENIQYF.

This clonotype showed up just a few times. The chain recombines TRBV12-5 with TRBJ2-1; possible D gene TRBD2, 5 bases. Germline assignment: CDR1 LGHNT and CDR2 FRNRAP. This CDR3 has 13 amino acids. V dropped 5 bases and J dropped 3 bases, with 8 bases sitting between them. This CDR3 reads CASGLRGYNEQFF. The CDR3 nucleotides are TGTGCTAGTGGTCTTCGGGGCTACAATGAGCAGTTCTTC.

This clonotype has more than one count but fewer than ten. The V call is TRBV10-3, the J call TRBJ2-1, with 9 bases that match TRBD1. The V gene end was trimmed by 6 bases and the J gene end by 2 bases; junction bases not matched to a gene: 5. The CDR3 has 15 amino acids. Germline CDR1 reads ENHRY; CDR2 reads SYGVKD. CDR3 sequence reads: CAIRKGTGTYNEQFF. CDR3 nucleotide sequence: TGTGCCATCAGGAAGGGGACAGGGACCTACAATGAGCAGTTCTTC.

This clonotype was recorded many times. The gene calls are TRBV20-1 and TRBJ2-1; 8 bases agree with TRBD2. The CDR3 sequence is 13 residues long. Germline V gives CDR1 DFQATT, CDR2 SNEGSKA (reference sequence). Trimming at V came to 7 bases and at J to 7 bases, leaving 9 bases not matched to a gene. For the CDR3, the DNA is TGCAGTGTCTTAGCGGGATTGGGTAATGAGCAGTTCTTC. It yields the protein CSVLAGLGNEQFF.

Only a few counts were recorded for this clonotype. The chain carries TRBV6-1 and TRBJ1-5; possibly TRBD1 for D (5 bases). V lost 7 bases, J lost 6 bases, and 19 bases lay in between. Germline CDR1 reads MNHNS; CDR2 reads SASEGT. This CDR3 spans 15 amino acids. The CDR3 is CASINVQGRSQPQHF. The CDR3, as DNA: TGTGCCAGCATAAACGTTCAGGGTAGGAGTCAGCCCCAGCATTTT.

The chain links TRBV12-3 or TRBV12-4 to TRBJ2-6, with D tentatively TRBD1 or TRBD2 (5 bases each). This CDR3 contains 16 residues. Trimming took 6 bases from V and 0 from J, leaving 12 bases between them. CDR3 DNA sequence: TGTGCCAGCAGGATTCATGGGGGCTCTGGGGCCAACGTCCTGACTTTC. The encoded protein is CASRIHGGSGANVLTF.

The J gene is TRBJ1-2, the V gene TRBV12-3 or TRBV12-4; D remains ambiguous. The germline V and J ends were trimmed by 2 bases and 3 bases, with 13 bases remaining between them. This CDR3 comprises 15 residues. The CDR3 nucleotides read TGTGCCAGCAGTTTACAACTGGGCGGATACTATGGCTACACCTTC. Translated, it gives CASSLQLGGYYGYTF.

The chain has TRBV18 and TRBJ2-7; 8 bases are a match to TRBD2. The length of the CDR3 is 17 residues. The junction had 10 bases not matched to a gene; V was cut back by 3 bases and J by 0 bases. Germline V gene sequence: CDR1 KGHSH, CDR2 LQKENI. DNA of the CDR3: TGTGCCAGCTCACCGCGGACTAGCTCCCTCTACTCCTACGAGCAGTACTTC. Encoded protein: CASSPRTSSLYSYEQYF.

The chain couples TRBV27 to TRBJ2-2; TRBD1 agrees at 11 bases. Germline CDR1 MNHEY, CDR2 SMNVEV (reference sequence). Germline trimming cut 4 bases from V and 7 bases from J; bases unmatched to any gene: 8. This CDR3 has 16 residues. CDR3 bases: TGTGCCAGCAGTTCTCCCCGGACAGGGGGCCACGGGGAGCTGTTTTTT. Amino acid sequence: CASSSPRTGGHGELFF.

This clonotype was found a few times. The CDR3 is CSARSGSGTVNTEAFF. For the CDR3, the DNA is TGCAGTGCTAGATCCGGATCGGGGACTGTGAACACTGAAGCTTTCTTT. This sequence joins TRBV20-1 and TRBJ1-1, with D perhaps matching TRBD1 (5 bases). The germline CDR1 and CDR2 sequences are DFQATT and SNEGSKA (reference sequence). V lost 2 bases to trimming and J lost 0 bases, with 16 bases between them. There are 16 residues in the CDR3.

In this sample, this clonotype turned up a few times. The chain uses TRBV30 and TRBJ2-1; D remains ambiguous. The CDR3 is 12 residues long. Trimming took 0 bases from V and 13 from J, leaving 13 bases between them. CDR1 and CDR2 (germline): GTSNPN, SVGIG (reference sequence). The CDR3 sequence is CAWSVSHPAQFF. In DNA, the CDR3 is TGTGCCTGGAGTGTCTCCCACCCGGCTCAGTTCTTC. Looking up the rest from reference TRBV30 and TRBJ2-1 gives the full variable domain: SQTIHQWPATLVQPVGSPLSLECTVEGTSNPNLYWYRQAAGRGLQLLFYSVGIGQISSEVPQNLSASRPQDRQFILSSKKLLLSDSGFYLCAWSVSHPAQFFGPGTRLTVL.

This clonotype was recorded at least ten times. This chain joins TRBV20-1 and TRBJ1-6, with D unresolved. This CDR3 is 12 amino acids long. Trimming removed 5 bases from V and 12 bases from J, with 14 bases in between. CDR1 and CDR2 from the germline V gene are DFQATT and SNEGSKA (reference sequence). The CDR3 loop reads CSAQRVRGPLHF. For the CDR3, the DNA is TGCAGTGCTCAGAGGGTGCGGGGACCCCTCCACTTT.

V usage is TRBV5-6 and J usage is TRBJ2-7, with D hard to call. The CDR3 is 13 residues long. The V gene lost 1 base and the J gene lost 7 bases, with 12 bases spanning the gap. CDR1 is SGHDT, CDR2 YYEEEE, per germline. CDR3 sequence: CASSLYRHGEQYF. The DNA of the CDR3 is TGTGCCAGCAGCTTGTACCGCCATGGGGAGCAGTACTTC.